This T cell receptor beta chain was captured by sequencing in a study of Graves' ophthalmopathy and Graves' hyperthyroidism. Findings and caveats of the study: The model forecast ophthalmopathy progression, reaching 70.59% sensitivity and approximately 72% specificity. Blood also contained most of the expanded thyroid clonotypes above 0.001 frequency.

The hyperthyroidism patients had a new diagnosis of under 2 months' duration and were aged 18 to 65. Clinical symptoms, serum thyroxine, TRAb, thyroid ultrasound and orbital computed tomography determined diagnosis. For repertoire sequencing, the TCR beta CDR3 regions were amplified from RNA transcripts. Investigators did first-round RT-PCR with HTBI primers, then second-round multiplex PCR. TCRdb redid the calling of the multiplex PCR reads with MiXCR, one entry per CDR3 protein. The sample includes roughly 600,000 distinct CDR3 sequences, approximately 37% seen only once; the top ten take about 4.1%. This clonotype showed up many times. The target antigen is unknown. The clonotype comes from an adult man with Graves' hyperthyroidism. Sequencing was carried out using peripheral blood or thyroid tissue (not recorded which).

The CDR3 DNA reads as TGTGCCAGCAGCCCCCAGGTCGGAAACACCATATATTTT. Translation gives CASSPQVGNTIYF. This chain uses TRBV7-9 with TRBJ1-3, with no clear D. The CDR3 spans 13 residues. Trimming stripped 5 bases from V and 4 bases from J, with 9 bases between. Germline V CDR1 and CDR2: SEHNR, FQNEAQ (reference sequence).